This entry describes one T cell receptor (beta chain). Its antigen is not identified. This sample was taken from a study of T-cell memory formation after mild COVID-19. TCRdb processed the 5' RACE reads anew with MiXCR; each CDR3 protein has one entry. The sample lists about 360,000 distinct CDR3 sequences, about an eighth seen once, with roughly 22% in the top ten. Per the germline V gene, CDR1 is SGHRS and CDR2 is YFSETQ. V was cut by 3 bases and J by 10 bases, with 18 bases left in between. This CDR3 is built from 14 residues. Overall study results and limits: Clones shrinking between day 15 and 85 showed a balanced CD4/CD8 split, and those that grew later tilted toward CD4+.

Sequences were obtained from PBMCs or a T cell subset sorted from them (not recorded which). The receptor was isolated from a man younger than 35 who had mild COVID-19 (a few samples of this study predate the infection). Cell type and time point are not known. This sequence joins TRBV5-1 and TRBJ2-3; no clear D gene. Written as DNA, the CDR3 is TGCGCCAGCAGCTATATGGTGGAGTCTGAATCGCAGTATTTT. Encoded protein: CASSYMVESESQYF.